This T cell receptor (beta chain) was retrieved from a study of spatial heterogeneity in lung cancer. Specified time point: sample taken at primary tumor resection. Whole RNA from tumor, nontumor lung or frozen PBMC was sequenced unsorted. This clonotype was recorded at least ten times. TCRdb used MiXCR to reprocess the 5' RACE reads, holding one entry per CDR3 protein. The sample carries roughly 14,000 distinct CDR3 sequences, about a tenth recorded once. The CDR3 is 16 residues long. V dropped 5 bases and J dropped 1; count of bases not matched to a gene: 8. Germline assignment: CDR1 MNHEY and CDR2 SMNVEV (reference sequence).

V gene TRBV27 combines with J gene TRBJ2-5; 9 bases match TRBD2. The starting material was PBMCs, obtained at surgery. This TCR was recovered from a male donor with early-stage non-small cell lung cancer. The CDR3 DNA reads as TGTGCCAGCAGTAGGGGTAGCGGGAGCTCCCAAGAGACCCAGTACTTC. It yields the protein CASSRGSGSSQETQYF.